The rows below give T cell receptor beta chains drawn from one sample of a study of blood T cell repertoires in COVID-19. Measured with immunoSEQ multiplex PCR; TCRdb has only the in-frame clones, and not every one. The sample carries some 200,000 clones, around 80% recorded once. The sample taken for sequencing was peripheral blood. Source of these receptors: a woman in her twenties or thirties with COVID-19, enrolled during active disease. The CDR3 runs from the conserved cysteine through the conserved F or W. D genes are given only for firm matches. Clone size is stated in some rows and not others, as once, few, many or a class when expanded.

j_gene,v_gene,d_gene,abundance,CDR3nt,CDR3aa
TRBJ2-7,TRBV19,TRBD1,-,TGTGCCAGTAGTATAGAAGCAGGGGGTAAGCAGTACTTC,CASSIEAGGKQYF
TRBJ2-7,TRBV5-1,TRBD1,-,TGCGCCAGCGCCCTCTGGACAGGGGGTTCCTACGAGCAGTACTTC,CASALWTGGSYEQYF
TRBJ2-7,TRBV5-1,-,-,TGCGCCAGCAGCTTATCCCAACTAGGGACACTGAGCTCCTACGAGCAGTACTTC,CASSLSQLGTLSSYEQYF
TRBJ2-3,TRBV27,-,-,TGTGCCAGCAGCCCGGCCGGGCGGGCAGGGGCGACGCAGTATTTT,CASSPAGRAGATQYF
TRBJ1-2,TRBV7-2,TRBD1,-,TGTGCCAGCAGCTTAGCTGGAGAGGGGGCGAACTATGGCTACACCTTC,CASSLAGEGANYGYTF
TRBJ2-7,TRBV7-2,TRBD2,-,TGTGCCAGCAGCTTAGCTAGCGGGGGGACCTACGAGCAGTACTTC,CASSLASGGTYEQYF
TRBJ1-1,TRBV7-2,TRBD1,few,TGTGCCAGCAGCGTAGGACAGGGTAGAGGAACTGAAGCTTTCTTT,CASSVGQGRGTEAFF
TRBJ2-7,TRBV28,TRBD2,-,TGTGCCAGCAGTTCCCCTAGCGGGGGCTTCTCCTACGAGCAGTACTTC,CASSSPSGGFSYEQYF
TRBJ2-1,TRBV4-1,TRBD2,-,TGCGCCAGCAGCCAAGATCCGGCTAGCGGGCTCAATGAGCAGTTCTTC,CASSQDPASGLNEQFF
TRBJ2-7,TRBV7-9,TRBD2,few,TGTGCCAGCAGCCGAACCCTAGCGGGGGGGTCGAACGAGCAGTACTTC,CASSRTLAGGSNEQYF
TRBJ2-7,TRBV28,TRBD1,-,TGTGCCAGCAGTTTGGGACAGTCCTACGAGCAGTACTTC,CASSLGQSYEQYF
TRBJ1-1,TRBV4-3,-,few,TGCGCCAGCAGCCAAGAATCGGTCCCCCGGGACACCGCAATAAAGAACACTGAAGCTTTCTTT,CASSQESVPRDTAIKNTEAFF
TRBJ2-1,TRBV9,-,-,TGTGCCAGCAGCGTTACGTCTAGCACATCCAATGAGCAGTTCTTC,CASSVTSSTSNEQFF
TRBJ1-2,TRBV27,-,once,TGTGCCAGCAGTTTGGGGGGTGGCTATGGCTACACCTTC,CASSLGGGYGYTF
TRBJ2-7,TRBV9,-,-,TGTGCCAGCAGCGTAAACGGTGCTAGCAGCGAGCAGTACTTC,CASSVNGASSEQYF
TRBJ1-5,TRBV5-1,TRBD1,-,TGCGCCAGCAGCTTACAGGGGGGGGATCAGCCCCAGCATTTT,CASSLQGGDQPQHF
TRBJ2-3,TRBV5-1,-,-,TGCGCCAGCAGCTTTCTCGGAGCTAGCACAGATACGCAGTATTTT,CASSFLGASTDTQYF
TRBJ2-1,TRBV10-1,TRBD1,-,TGCGCCAGCAGTGAGCCTCCGGACAGGGACAATGAGCAGTTCTTC,CASSEPPDRDNEQFF
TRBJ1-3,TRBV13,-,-,TGTGCCAGCAGCTTAGGCGACAGAAGAAACACCATATATTTT,CASSLGDRRNTIYF
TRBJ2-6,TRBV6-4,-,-,TGTGCCAGCAGTGACTCAGCGGCTGGGGCCAACGTCCTGACTTTC,CASSDSAAGANVLTF
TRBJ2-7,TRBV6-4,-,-,TGTGCCAGCAGTCTTCCTATCTCCTACGAGCAGTACTTC,CASSLPISYEQYF
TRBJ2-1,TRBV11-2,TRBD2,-,TGTGCCAGCAGCTCTCCCACAACGGGGGGGCTTGACAATGAGCAGTTCTTC,CASSSPTTGGLDNEQFF
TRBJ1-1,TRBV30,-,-,TGTGCCTGGAGTGAACAGGGCTCTGAAGCTTTCTTT,CAWSEQGSEAFF
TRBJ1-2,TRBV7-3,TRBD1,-,TGTGCCAGCAGCCCCCAGGGGGCGCGGGGCTACACCTTC,CASSPQGARGYTF
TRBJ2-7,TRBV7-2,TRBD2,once,TGTGCCAGCAGCTTGTGGGGGGGGAGCAGGGCCTACGAGCAGTACTTC,CASSLWGGSRAYEQYF
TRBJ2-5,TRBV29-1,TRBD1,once,TGCAGCGGAGTGGGACAGGGCCAAGAGACCCAGTACTTC,CSGVGQGQETQYF
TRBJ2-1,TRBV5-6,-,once,TGTGCCAGCAGCTTGCTCCGGGATGAGCAGTTCTTC,CASSLLRDEQFF
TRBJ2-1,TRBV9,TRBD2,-,TGTGCCAGCAGCGCGACTAGCGGGGCCTACAATGAGCAGTTCTTC,CASSATSGAYNEQFF
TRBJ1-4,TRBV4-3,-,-,TGCGCCAGCAGCCCAATAGGAGCAACTAATGAAAAACTGTTTTTT,CASSPIGATNEKLFF
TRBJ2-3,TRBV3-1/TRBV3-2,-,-,TGTGCCAGCAGCCAAAAGACTGGCACAGATACGCAGTATTTT,CASSQKTGTDTQYF
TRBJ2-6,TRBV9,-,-,TGTGCCAGCAGCGTAACGGTCAGCGGCCGACCCAACGTCCTGACTTTC,CASSVTVSGRPNVLTF
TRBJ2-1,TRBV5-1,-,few,TGCGCCAGCAGCGCTACGGGACACATAAACAATGAGCAGTTCTTC,CASSATGHINNEQFF
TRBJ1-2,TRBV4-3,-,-,TGCGCCAGCAGCCAAGGGGGGAGGGACCTTTATGGCTACACCTTC,CASSQGGRDLYGYTF
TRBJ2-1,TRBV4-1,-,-,TGCGCCAGCAGCCAAGATCTTGTGGGGGGGCTTAGTGAGCAGTTCTTC,CASSQDLVGGLSEQFF
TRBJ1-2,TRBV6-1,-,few,TGTGCCAGCAGTGAAGCGGCGGTCGGCTATGGCTACACCTTC,CASSEAAVGYGYTF
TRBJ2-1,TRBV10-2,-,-,TGCGCCAGCAGGTCCGCGGGTGTCGTTGAGCAGTTCTTC,CASRSAGVVEQFF
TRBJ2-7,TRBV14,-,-,TGTGCCAGCAGCCAAGCGTTGTCGGGGTACGAGCAGTACTTC,CASSQALSGYEQYF
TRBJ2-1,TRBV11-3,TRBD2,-,TGTGCCAGCAGCGGGGGGGGCTCCTACAATGAGCAGTTCTTC,CASSGGGSYNEQFF
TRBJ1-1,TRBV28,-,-,TGTGCCAGCAGTCACAGGGATACGACCATGAACACTGAAGCTTTCTTT,CASSHRDTTMNTEAFF
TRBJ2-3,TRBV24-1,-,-,TGTGCCACCAGTGATTTTAAGGGACTTACGCGCACAGATACGCAGTATTTT,CATSDFKGLTRTDTQYF
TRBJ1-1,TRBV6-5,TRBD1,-,TGTGCCAGCAGTTACGGCGACAGGGGGTCTGAAGCTTTCTTT,CASSYGDRGSEAFF
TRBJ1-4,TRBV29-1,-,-,TGCAGCGCTGGAGGGATAGGTGAAAAACTGTTTTTT,CSAGGIGEKLFF
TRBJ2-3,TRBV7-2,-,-,TGTGCCAGCAGCTTAGTAGGGGGCACAGATACGCAGTATTTT,CASSLVGGTDTQYF